Listed below are T cell receptor beta chains from one sample, sequenced in a study of graft-versus-host responses after intestinal transplantation. No antigen has been identified for these receptors. The assay was immunoSEQ multiplex PCR, and TCRdb's table has in-frame clones only and misses some. The table shows tens of thousands of clones, with roughly 92% occurring only once. The source material was unstimulated CD4+ T cells sorted from spleen or lymph node cells, sampled before intestinal transplant. Receptor source: a human donor who received an intestinal transplant. The CDR3 runs from the conserved cysteine through the conserved F or W.

v_call	j_call	cdr3_aa
TRBV10-3	TRBJ2-5	CAISERSWTQYF
TRBV11-2	TRBJ2-1	CASSPSGVYNEQFF
TRBV6-1	TRBJ1-1	CASSKQPMNTEAFF
TRBV5-6	TRBJ2-3	CASSPRVVDTQYF
TRBV6-5	TRBJ2-7	CASSPRTESYEQYF
TRBV5-3	TRBJ2-7	CARSCNRVRSSYEQYF
TRBV28	TRBJ2-7	CASTLQGLAPYEQYF
TRBV5-6	TRBJ2-5	CASSLGRETQYF
TRBV7-8	TRBJ2-7	CASTREISSSEQYF
TRBV9	TRBJ2-2	CASSVAVTSGRAGELFF
TRBV11-3	TRBJ2-1	CASSPRGGSGIYNEQFF
TRBV15	TRBJ2-1	CATSRDPSYDSNNEQFF
TRBV4-2	TRBJ1-1	CASSQDGTGLSTEAFF
TRBV5-1	TRBJ2-3	CASSLVRGDTDTQYF
TRBV27	TRBJ1-1	CASSLWGKRRGLNTEAFF
TRBV7-9	TRBJ2-7	CASSLVYGEQYF
TRBV11-2	TRBJ2-7	CASSLAGGPGEQYF
TRBV13	TRBJ2-7	CASSSRTGAYEQYF
TRBV5-1	TRBJ2-5	CASIREPGVRETQYF
TRBV5-5	TRBJ2-7	CASSLPAYEQYF
TRBV18	TRBJ2-1	CASSPWGNEQFF
TRBV15	TRBJ1-6	CATSRARQGNSPLHF